This T cell receptor beta chain appears in the sequencing data of a study of cytomegalovirus exposure and HLA in healthy donors. Study-level information: Falling in the Caucasian-associated ancestry cluster were 65% to 90% of 398 genotyped donors. Overall study results and limits: It was likely that a cluster of highly shared sequence variants was a sequencing artifact.

This PCR relied on a set of 60 Vbeta primers and 13 Jbeta primers. TCRdb keeps only in-frame clones here, not all; method: immunoSEQ multiplex PCR. The repertoire holds approximately 160,000 clones, with approximately 70% as singletons. The CDR3 consists of 14 residues. With 6 bases removed from V and 0 bases from J, the gap between germline ends came to 9 bases. Germline V gives CDR1 KGHSH, CDR2 LQKENI. Turning to this clone: The antigen remains unidentified.

The TCR was taken from a woman aged 40 to 50 in good health and CMV-seropositive. The gene calls are TRBV18 and TRBJ2-1; D uncertain. The sample comprised PBMCs. The CDR3 reads CASSQESSYNEQFF. The CDR3 region has the DNA TGTGCCAGCTCTCAAGAGAGCTCCTACAATGAGCAGTTCTTC.